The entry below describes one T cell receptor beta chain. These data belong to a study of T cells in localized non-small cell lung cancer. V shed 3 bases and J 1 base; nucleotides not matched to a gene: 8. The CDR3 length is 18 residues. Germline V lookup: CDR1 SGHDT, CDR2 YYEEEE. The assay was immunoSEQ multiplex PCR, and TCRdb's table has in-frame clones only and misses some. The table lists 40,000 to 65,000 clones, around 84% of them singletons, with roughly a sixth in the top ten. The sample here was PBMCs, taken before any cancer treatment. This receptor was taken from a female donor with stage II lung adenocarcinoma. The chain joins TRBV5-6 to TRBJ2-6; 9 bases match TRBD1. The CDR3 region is CASSYLSGTGSGANVLTF. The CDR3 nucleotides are TGTGCCAGCAGCTACTTATCCGGGACAGGGTCTGGGGCCAACGTCCTGACTTTC. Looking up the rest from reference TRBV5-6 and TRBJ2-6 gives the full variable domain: DAGVTQSPTHLIKTRGQQVTLRCSPKSGHDTVSWYQQALGQGPQFIFQYYEEEERQRGNFPDRFSGHQFPNYSSELNVNALLLGDSALYLCASSYLSGTGSGANVLTFGAGSRLTVL.